The 23 T cell receptor beta chains below all came from one sample that was sequenced in a study of T cells in Graves' hyperthyroidism and ophthalmopathy. Amplification targeted TCR beta CDR3 regions from RNA transcripts. Primed by the HTBI set, a first-round RT-PCR was run on the TCR CDR3. TCRdb used MiXCR to reprocess the multiplex PCR reads, holding one entry per CDR3 protein. The sample includes approximately 30,000 distinct CDR3 sequences, under 65% of them seen just once. The specimen was blood. All receptors derive from a woman in her 40s with Graves' ophthalmopathy.

This chain links TRBV10-1 with TRBJ2-7, with 9 bases fitting TRBD2. There are 12 residues in the CDR3. Germline V gene sequence: CDR1 WNHNN, CDR2 SYGVQD (reference sequence). The trim removed 3 bases at V and 7 bases at J, leaving 1 base unmatched. The CDR3 protein is CASSDLAGEQYF. CDR3 coding DNA: TGCGCCAGCAGTGACCTAGCGGGGGAGCAGTACTTC.

This clonotype has a count of ten or more. The J gene is TRBJ2-6, the V gene TRBV20-1; D is possibly TRBD1 (6 bases). V was trimmed by 2 bases and J by 1 base, leaving 9 bases between them. CDR1 and CDR2 from the germline V gene are DFQATT and SNEGSKA (reference sequence). The CDR3 extends over 15 amino acids. The CDR3 reads CSARSTGSGANVLTF. CDR3 DNA sequence: TGCAGTGCTAGATCGACAGGTTCTGGGGCCAACGTCCTGACTTTC.

This clonotype was seen once. The junction differs from germline at one of its ends, possibly a read error. The chain combines TRBV6-6 with TRBJ2-7, with D unclear. Germline V gene data show CDR1 as MNHNY and CDR2 as SVGAGI (reference sequence). This CDR3 is 13 amino acids long. CDR3 protein: CASMSSSLYEQCF. The CDR3 coding sequence is TGCGCCAGTATGAGCAGTAGTCTGTACGAGCAGTGCTTC.

This clonotype has ten or more counts. The chain employs TRBV6-5 and TRBJ2-3; 10 bases map to TRBD1. Germline-derived CDR1 and CDR2 are MNHEY and SVGAGI. J lost 3 bases, V lost 6 bases, and 3 bases had no gene match. This CDR3 has 14 amino acids. CDR3 in amino acids: CASSRDRGTDTQYF. Written as DNA, the CDR3 is TGTGCCAGCAGCCGGGACAGGGGAACAGATACGCAGTATTTT.

The chain combines TRBV5-5 with TRBJ1-2, with TRBD1 matching 10 bases. Germline loops: CDR1 SGHKS, CDR2 YYEKEE (reference sequence). Trimming at V came to 2 bases and at J to 8 bases, leaving 9 bases not matched to a gene. The CDR3 is 15 residues long. CDR3 sequence: CASSFTGTGVGGYTF. Here the CDR3 DNA reads TGTGCCAGCAGCTTCACCGGGACAGGGGTCGGGGGCTACACCTTC. The full variable domain, in which reference TRBV5-5 and TRBJ1-2 provide the parts outside the CDR3, is DAGVTQSPTHLIKTRGQQVTLRCSPISGHKSVSWYQQVLGQGPQFIFQYYEKEERGRGNFPDRFSARQFPNYSSELNVNALLLGDSALYLCASSFTGTGVGGYTFGSGTRLTVV.

The chain employs TRBV10-3 and TRBJ2-3; TRBD1 matches at 7 bases. The trim removed 7 bases at V and 5 bases at J, leaving 12 bases unmatched. The CDR3 totals 15 residues. The germline gives CDR1 ENHRY, CDR2 SYGVKD. CDR3 nucleotides: TGTGCCATCACCCCTGGACAGGCTCGGGGAGATACGCAGTATTTT. This encodes CAITPGQARGDTQYF.

The V call is TRBV12-3 or TRBV12-4, the J call TRBJ2-2, with D perhaps given as TRBD1 or TRBD2 (5 bases each). The CDR3 loop spans 14 amino acids. Trimming took 2 bases from V and 4 from J, leaving 8 bases between them. CDR3 residues: CASSLSGRTGELFF. The CDR3, as DNA: TGTGCCAGCAGTTTATCGGGACGCACCGGGGAGCTGTTTTTT.

Only a few counts were recorded for this clonotype. The genes are TRBV18 and TRBJ1-2; no clear D gene. The CDR3 runs 14 residues. Trimming took 3 bases from V and 1 from J, leaving 9 bases between them. Looked up from germline, CDR1 is KGHSH and CDR2 is LQKENI. This chain's CDR3 is CASSPDGGNYGYTF. In DNA, the CDR3 is TGTGCCAGCTCACCCGATGGCGGTAACTATGGCTACACCTTC. The whole variable domain, remainder taken from reference TRBV18 and TRBJ1-2, is NAGVMQNPRHLVRRRGQEARLRCSPMKGHSHVYWYRQLPEEGLKFMVYLQKENIIDESGMPKERFSAEFPKEGPSILRIQQVVRGDSAAYFCASSPDGGNYGYTFGSGTRLTVV.

CDR3 protein: CASSIGGQEQYF. CDR3 coding DNA: TGCGCCAGCAGTATCGGGGGGCAGGAGCAGTACTTC. The rearrangement joins TRBV10-2 to TRBJ2-7, with a possible D match to TRBD2 (7 bases). Germline V CDR1 and CDR2: WSHSY, SAAADI. This CDR3 has 12 amino acids. V shed 5 bases and J shed 7 bases, with 12 bases lying between them.

This clonotype is a singleton in its sample. The final CDR3 position lacks the conserved phenylalanine or tryptophan, pointing to a likely read error. This chain connects TRBV20-1 to TRBJ1-1; no clear D. Germline values: CDR1 DFQATT, CDR2 SNEGSKA (reference sequence). V was shortened by 0 bases and J by 6 bases, with 14 bases between the two germline ends. This CDR3 comprises 14 residues. DNA for the CDR3: TGCAGTGCTAGAGAGGCCAGCGATCGCGCTGAAGCTTTCTCT. It encodes CSAREASDRAEAFS.

The chain is built from TRBV6-1 and TRBJ2-6; D may be TRBD1 or TRBD2 (5 bases each). Germline values: CDR1 MNHNS, CDR2 SASEGT. V was trimmed by 4 bases and J by 0 bases, leaving 10 bases between them. The CDR3 extends over 16 amino acids. In DNA, the CDR3 is TGTGCCAGCAGTGTCACGAGGGGCTCTGGGGCCAACGTCCTGACTTTC. It translates to CASSVTRGSGANVLTF.

In this sample, this clonotype turned up a few times. Given a much more abundant clone one base away, this may be a read error. The genes are TRBV4-3 and TRBJ2-3; 9 nucleotides align to TRBD2. The CDR3 has 15 amino acids. V lost 0 bases, J lost 8 bases, and 6 bases stayed unmatched. Per germline, CDR1 LGHNA and CDR2 YSLEER. The CDR3 loop is CASSQDGGGAGTQYF. The DNA of the CDR3 is TGCGCCAGCAGCCAAGATGGCGGGGGGGCAGGTACGCAGTATTTT.

This clonotype was found many times. The V and J genes are TRBV13 and TRBJ2-1, with a weak D call TRBD1 (6 bases). The V gene's germline CDR1 is PRHDT and CDR2 FYEKMQ (reference sequence). V lost 5 bases and J 0 bases, leaving 14 bases between the germline ends. This CDR3 is 16 amino acids long. CDR3 protein: CASSPQTGSSYNEQFF. The CDR3 DNA sequence: TGTGCCAGCAGCCCCCAAACAGGGAGCTCCTACAATGAGCAGTTCTTC.

This chain joins TRBV25-1 and TRBJ2-1; either TRBD1 or TRBD2 may fit D (5 bases each). CDR3 length equals 12 residues. Germline V lookup: CDR1 MGHDK, CDR2 SYGVNS. The ends were cut back, 10 bases at V and 10 bases at J, with 17 bases in the middle. The CDR3 protein is CATGTVIGEQFF. The CDR3 bases are TGTGCCACCGGGACGGTAATAGGGGAGCAGTTCTTC.

The rearrangement uses TRBV12-3 or TRBV12-4 and TRBJ2-5; D is unclear. The ends were cut back, 6 bases at V and 1 base at J, with 9 bases in the middle. This CDR3 has 13 residues. CDR3 region: CASRTQLQETQYF. CDR3 DNA: TGTGCCAGCAGAACACAGCTCCAAGAGACCCAGTACTTC.

Comment on this clonotype: The CDR3 does not end in the conserved phenylalanine or tryptophan, so this is likely a read error. This chain links TRBV4-3 with TRBJ1-3; possible D gene TRBD1, 6 bases. V lost 2 bases to trimming and J lost 5 bases, with 19 bases between them. CDR3 size: 17 residues. Germline CDR1 LGHNA, CDR2 YSLEER. The CDR3 DNA sequence: TGCGCCAGCAGCCAAACGTACCAGGGGCGTGCTAGAAACACCATATATTCT. Its translation is CASSQTYQGRARNTIYS.

Turning to this clonotype: A much larger clone is a single base away; this may be a read error. Because the CDR3 is missing its conserved closing phenylalanine or tryptophan, this is likely a read error. The rearrangement joins TRBV14 to TRBJ2-6, with D unresolved. Germline V gene lookup returns CDR1 SGHDN and CDR2 FVKESK. V lost 0 bases and J lost 0, with 9 bases in between. The length of the CDR3 is 17 residues. This CDR3 is CASSQDGMASGANVLTL. CDR3 in DNA: TGTGCCAGCAGCCAAGATGGTATGGCCTCTGGGGCCAACGTCCTGACTCTC.

This chain joins TRBV24-1 and TRBJ1-5; D unresolved. The V end was cut by 3 bases, the J end by 5 bases, with 10 bases between. CDR3 length: 14 residues. CDR1 and CDR2 from the germline V gene are KGHDR and SFDVKD. The CDR3 loop reads CATSDSGAYQPQHF. In DNA form, the CDR3 reads TGTGCCACCAGTGATAGTGGTGCTTATCAGCCCCAGCATTTT.

CDR3 sequence reads: CSARTGDAYEQYF. The DNA of the CDR3 is TGCAGTGCAAGGACAGGGGATGCCTACGAGCAGTACTTC. The rearrangement joins TRBV20-1 to TRBJ2-7; 9 positions agree with TRBD1. V lost 6 bases to trimming and J lost 2 bases; unmatched junction nucleotides: 5. The CDR3 runs to 13 residues. Germline CDR1 and CDR2: DFQATT and SNEGSKA (reference sequence).

This clonotype was found many times. The chain links TRBV20-1 to TRBJ2-5, with TRBD2 as a possible D gene (6 bases). With 2 bases removed from V and 2 bases from J, the gap between germline ends came to 9 bases. Germline CDR1 reads DFQATT; CDR2 reads SNEGSKA (reference sequence). The CDR3 has 13 amino acids. As DNA, the CDR3 is TGCAGTGCTAGATCTAGCGTTCAAGAGACCCAGTACTTC. Protein product: CSARSSVQETQYF.

This clonotype has just one count. The chain has TRBV7-3 and TRBJ2-1; D is possibly TRBD1 or TRBD2 (7 bases each). V was shortened by 2 bases and J by 9 bases, with 14 bases between the two germline ends. CDR3 length equals 14 residues. The germline V gene encodes CDR1 SGHTA and CDR2 FQGTGA. CDR3 in amino acids: CASSLSGGVPEQFF. For the CDR3, the DNA is TGTGCCAGCAGCTTATCAGGGGGGGTACCTGAGCAGTTCTTC.

This clonotype has ten or more counts. The V call is TRBV15, the J call TRBJ2-2; either TRBD1 or TRBD2 may fit D (5 bases each). CDR1 and CDR2 (germline): LNHNV, YYDKDF (reference sequence). The CDR3 length is 15 residues. Trimming took off 0 bases at V and 1 base at J, with 6 bases between the two ends. The CDR3 region has the DNA TGTGCCACCAGCAGAGATGGGGGGAACACCGGGGAGCTGTTTTTT. It translates to CATSRDGGNTGELFF.

This clonotype has at least ten counts. The chain employs TRBV19 and TRBJ1-3; a possible D gene is TRBD1 (6 bases). CDR3 length: 17 amino acids. The V end was cut by 2 bases, the J end by 0 bases, with 14 bases between. From germline, CDR1 is LNHDA and CDR2 SQIVND (reference sequence). This chain's CDR3 is CASSIRSGGGSGNTIYF. The CDR3 DNA sequence: TGTGCCAGTAGTATAAGAAGTGGAGGGGGCTCTGGAAACACCATATATTTT.